The 26 T cell receptor beta chains in this list originate from one sample, sequenced in a study of blood T cell repertoires in COVID-19. Profiled with immunoSEQ multiplex PCR; TCRdb holds only in-frame clones, not every one. The data show tens of thousands of clones, about 90% seen once. The sequenced sample was peripheral blood. The receptors derive from a human donor in a cohort sampled during active COVID-19.

The chain couples TRBV28 to TRBJ2-7; D is uncertain. This CDR3 spans 12 amino acids. V lost 4 bases and J 3 bases, leaving 7 bases between the germline ends. Germline assignment: CDR1 MDHEN and CDR2 SYDVKM. Written as DNA, the CDR3 is TGTGCCAGCAGTTCCCAGGACTACGAGCAGTACTTC. Protein product: CASSSQDYEQYF.

V is TRBV27 and J is TRBJ1-5; D call uncertain. Germline V gene lookup returns CDR1 MNHEY and CDR2 SMNVEV (reference sequence). Trimming left V 3 bases short and J 7 bases short, with 7 bases between. The CDR3 sequence is 12 residues long. The CDR3 sequence is CASSFGAQPQHF. The CDR3, as DNA: TGTGCCAGCAGTTTCGGTGCCCAGCCCCAGCATTTT.

The chain carries TRBV28 and TRBJ2-7, with 11 bases lining up with TRBD2. The trim removed 6 bases at V and 2 bases at J, leaving 0 bases unmatched. CDR1 and CDR2 (germline): MDHEN, SYDVKM. The CDR3 extends over 13 amino acids. CDR3 nucleotides: TGTGCCAGCAGGACTAGCGGGGCCTACGAGCAGTACTTC. Protein product: CASRTSGAYEQYF. The variable domain in full, completed from reference TRBV28 and TRBJ2-7, reads DVKVTQSSRYLVKRTGEKVFLECVQDMDHENMFWYRQDPGLGLRLIYFSYDVKMKEKGDIPEGYSVSREKKERFSLILESASTNQTSMYLCASRTSGAYEQYFGPGTRLTVT.

The V gene is TRBV2, the J gene TRBJ1-1, with 8 bases that match TRBD1. V trimming: 8 bases; J trimming: 4 bases; junction bases outside the gene matches: 6. Germline assignment: CDR1 SNHLY and CDR2 FYNNEI. This CDR3 region has 13 residues. CDR3 coding DNA: TGTGCCAGCCGAGGACAGGGTGGCACTGAAGCTTTCTTT. Residues: CASRGQGGTEAFF. Full variable domain (missing parts from reference TRBV2 and TRBJ1-1): EPEVTQTPSHQVTQMGQEVILRCVPISNHLYFYWYRQILGQKVEFLVSFYNNEISEKSEIFDDQFSVERPDGSNFTLKIRSTKLEDSAMYFCASRGQGGTEAFFGQGTRLTVV.

This clone was counted a few times. The chain combines TRBV28 with TRBJ1-1, with TRBD1 identical over 8 bases. V shed 5 bases and J 4 bases; nucleotides not matched to a gene: 9. The CDR3 is made up of 15 amino acids. From germline, CDR1 is MDHEN and CDR2 SYDVKM. CDR3 bases: TGTGCCAGCAGTGATACCGGACAGGGTCCCACTGAAGCTTTCTTT. It translates to CASSDTGQGPTEAFF.

The chain is built from TRBV12-3 or TRBV12-4 and TRBJ2-7; D gene unclear. The CDR3 covers 13 residues. The V and J ends lost 2 bases and 5 bases respectively, with 10 bases between them. The CDR3 DNA reads TGTGCCAGCAGTTTAAATTTCTTCCACGAGCAGTACTTC. It codes for CASSLNFFHEQYF.

The chain links TRBV3-1 (or the pseudogene TRBV3-2) to TRBJ2-1; a possible D gene is TRBD2 (6 bases). V lost 1 base and J 0 bases, leaving 10 bases between the germline ends. The CDR3 sequence is 16 residues long. The germline V gene has CDR1 LGHDT and CDR2 YNNKEL (reference sequence). The CDR3 DNA sequence: TGTGCCAGCAGCCAAGGGGGAGCGGGCTCCTACAATGAGCAGTTCTTC. Translation: CASSQGGAGSYNEQFF.

This chain uses TRBV9 with TRBJ2-7, with D perhaps TRBD1 (6 bases). The germline V and J ends were trimmed by 0 bases and 2 bases, with 12 bases remaining between them. This CDR3 contains 15 residues. The V gene's germline CDR1 is SGDLS and CDR2 YYNGEE. In DNA form, the CDR3 reads TGTGCCAGCAGCGTAGTATCTGGGGGCCCCTACGAGCAGTACTTC. Its translation is CASSVVSGGPYEQYF.

This rearrangement joins TRBV27 to TRBJ1-1; 9 bases are a match to TRBD1. Germline V gene lookup returns CDR1 MNHEY and CDR2 SMNVEV (reference sequence). CDR3 size: 15 residues. The V segment lost 7 bases and the J segment 3 bases; nucleotides outside the gene matches: 9. The CDR3 coding sequence is TGTGCCAGCATGGAGGACAGGGGTTGGGACACTGAAGCTTTCTTT. This encodes CASMEDRGWDTEAFF.

The DNA for the CDR3 is TGTGCCAGCTCACCCAGGACAGGAGGGGGCACAGATACGCAGTATTTT. This sequence encodes CASSPRTGGGTDTQYF. The gene calls are TRBV18 and TRBJ2-3; weak D call: TRBD1 (7 bases). Per the germline V gene, CDR1 is KGHSH and CDR2 is LQKENI. V was trimmed by 3 bases and J by 1 base, leaving 14 bases between them. CDR3 length: 16 residues.

The gene calls are TRBV11-2 and TRBJ2-7, with D perhaps TRBD1 (6 bases). Germline V lookup: CDR1 SGHAT, CDR2 FQNNGV. There are 18 residues in the CDR3. The V end was cut by 5 bases, the J end by 2 bases, with 25 bases between. CDR3 loop: CASSRIKGVPETAYEQYF. CDR3 DNA: TGTGCCAGCAGCCGCATAAAGGGGGTCCCTGAGACCGCCTACGAGCAGTACTTC.

The chain combines TRBV6-2 or TRBV6-3 with TRBJ2-6, with unresolved D. Germline CDR1 and CDR2: MNHEY and SVGEGT. Deletions cut 0 bases from V and 3 bases from J, with 18 bases between. CDR3 size: 19 residues. In nucleotides, the CDR3 is TGTGCCAGCAGTTACTCGACCACCGATCACTACTTTGGGGCCAACGTCCTGACTTTC. Protein: CASSYSTTDHYFGANVLTF.

The V and J genes are TRBV29-1 and TRBJ1-1; maybe TRBD1 (6 bases). Trimming took off 3 bases at V and 8 bases at J, with 16 bases between the two ends. CDR1 SQVTM and CDR2 ANQGSEA come from the germline V gene. This CDR3 contains 13 residues. The CDR3 bases are TGCAGCGTTGACTTGGGGGCGGGGGGAGAAGCTTTCTTT. It is translated as CSVDLGAGGEAFF.

This rearrangement joins TRBV9 to TRBJ2-7; D remains ambiguous. V was shortened by 1 base and J by 4 bases, with 12 bases between the two germline ends. The CDR3 is 14 residues long. Germline loops: CDR1 SGDLS, CDR2 YYNGEE. CDR3 amino acids: CASSVTVEPYEQYF. The CDR3, as DNA: TGTGCCAGCAGCGTAACGGTGGAGCCATACGAGCAGTACTTC.

This chain links TRBV4-2 with TRBJ2-7; 9 bases are shared with TRBD1. V lost 6 bases and J lost 5; bases outside the gene matches: 8. The CDR3 runs 14 residues. From germline, CDR1 is LGHNA and CDR2 YNFKEQ. The CDR3 is CASSPTGGSDEQYF. In nucleotides, the CDR3 is TGTGCCAGCAGTCCTACAGGGGGCTCTGACGAGCAGTACTTC.

The V call is TRBV11-1, the J call TRBJ2-5; D unclear. V dropped 1 base and J dropped 1 base, with 7 bases sitting between them. The CDR3 sequence is 14 residues long. Germline loops: CDR1 SGHAT, CDR2 FQDESV (reference sequence). The CDR3 sequence: CASSLDRIQETQYF. The CDR3 bases are TGTGCCAGCAGCTTAGACAGAATCCAAGAGACCCAGTACTTC.

This rearrangement joins TRBV6-6 to TRBJ1-4; 8 nucleotides agree with TRBD1. The junction had 10 bases not matched to a gene; V was cut back by 5 bases and J by 8 bases. The CDR3 loop spans 15 amino acids. The germline V gene encodes CDR1 MNHNY and CDR2 SVGAGI (reference sequence). CDR3 amino acids: CASSNGQGLYEKLFF. CDR3 in DNA: TGTGCCAGCAGTAACGGACAGGGTCTTTACGAAAAACTGTTTTTT.

The genes are TRBV11-2 and TRBJ1-3, with D possibly TRBD1 on 5 matching bases. This CDR3 spans 16 amino acids. Germline V gene data show CDR1 as SGHAT and CDR2 as FQNNGV. The V end lost 1 base, the J end lost 1 base, and 11 bases lay between the germline ends. The CDR3 here is CASSLVFRDSGNTIYF. The CDR3 DNA follows: TGTGCCAGCAGCTTAGTGTTCAGGGATTCTGGAAACACCATATATTTT.

This chain joins TRBV21-1 and TRBJ1-4. TRBV21-1 is termed a pseudogene. The CDR3 is 14 residues long. This CDR3 reads CASASRLEMKRLFF. CDR3 sequence (DNA): TGTGCCAGCGCCTCTCGGTTAGAAATGAAAAGACTGTTTTTT.

The rearrangement uses TRBV19 and TRBJ2-7, with D perhaps TRBD1 (6 bases). V was pared by 1 base and J by 4 bases, with 17 bases between. Looked up from germline, CDR1 is LNHDA and CDR2 is SQIVND (reference sequence). The CDR3 contains 16 residues. The CDR3 protein is CASSIVWPGTKYEQYF. CDR3 DNA: TGTGCCAGTAGTATAGTATGGCCCGGGACAAAATACGAGCAGTACTTC. The full variable domain, its missing parts supplied by reference TRBV19 and TRBJ2-7, is DGGITQSPKYLFRKEGQNVTLSCEQNLNHDAMYWYRQDPGQGLRLIYYSQIVNDFQKGDIAEGYSVSREKKESFPLTVTSAQKNPTAFYLCASSIVWPGTKYEQYFGPGTRLTVT.

V usage is TRBV24-1 and J usage is TRBJ1-2, with 9 nucleotides matching TRBD1. This CDR3 spans 15 amino acids. CDR1 and CDR2 from the germline V gene are KGHDR and SFDVKD. Trimming took 3 bases from V and 7 from J; bases not matched to a gene: 8. For the CDR3, the DNA is TGTGCCACCAGTGATCCAGGGACAGGGAGGACTGGCTACACCTTC. This translates into CATSDPGTGRTGYTF.

The chain is built from TRBV2 and TRBJ2-7, with TRBD1 identical over 8 bases. The CDR3 contains 15 residues. Germline loops: CDR1 SNHLY, CDR2 FYNNEI. V shed 5 bases and J 5 bases; nucleotides not matched to a gene: 11. CDR3 coding DNA: TGTGCCAGCAGTCCACAGGACAGGGCGGGTCACGAGCAGTACTTC. Amino acids: CASSPQDRAGHEQYF.

The chain uses TRBV4-1 and TRBJ1-2, with 8 positions matching TRBD1. CDR1 is MGHRA and CDR2 is YSYEKL in the germline V gene. J gave up 6 bases and V 5 bases, and 11 bases lay outside the gene matches. The CDR3 has 15 residues. DNA of the CDR3: TGCGCCAGCAGCGATAATCGGCAGGGGGCTAATGGCTACACCTTC. Translating gives CASSDNRQGANGYTF.

The rearrangement joins TRBV19 to TRBJ2-7; D may be TRBD1 (6 bases). The germline V gene encodes CDR1 LNHDA and CDR2 SQIVND (reference sequence). The CDR3 contains 16 residues. V was cut by 1 base and J by 7 bases, with 20 bases left in between. CDR3 coding DNA: TGTGCCAGTAGTATAGGTTATTCGACAGGAACTGAGGAGCAGTACTTC. Translation gives CASSIGYSTGTEEQYF. Combining the CDR3 with reference TRBV19 and TRBJ2-7 gives the whole variable domain DGGITQSPKYLFRKEGQNVTLSCEQNLNHDAMYWYRQDPGQGLRLIYYSQIVNDFQKGDIAEGYSVSREKKESFPLTVTSAQKNPTAFYLCASSIGYSTGTEEQYFGPGTRLTVT.

This chain uses TRBV6-5 with TRBJ1-6; the D gene is possibly TRBD1 (5 bases). The CDR3 sequence is 15 residues long. Trimming took 11 bases from V and 7 from J, leaving 21 bases between them. Germline CDR1 and CDR2: MNHEY and SVGAGI. The CDR3: CAGGGRAGRNSPLHF. In nucleotides, the CDR3 is TGTGCCGGTGGAGGGAGGGCAGGGAGGAATTCACCCCTCCACTTT.

Only one count was recorded for this clone. This rearrangement joins TRBV7-6 to TRBJ2-6, with a possible D match to TRBD1 (5 bases). The CDR3 sequence is 15 residues long. In germline, CDR1 is SGHVS, CDR2 FNYEAQ. V was cut by 5 bases and J by 0 bases, with 8 bases left in between. CDR3 nucleotide sequence: TGTGCCAGCAGCGGTCAGGGCTCTGGGGCCAACGTCCTGACTTTC. This encodes CASSGQGSGANVLTF. The variable domain in full, with the rest retrieved from reference TRBV7-6 and TRBJ2-6, is GAGVSQSPRYKVTKRGQDVALRCDPISGHVSLYWYRQALGQGPEFLTYFNYEAQQDKSGLPNDRFSAERPEGSISTLTIQRTEQRDSAMYRCASSGQGSGANVLTFGAGSRLTVL.